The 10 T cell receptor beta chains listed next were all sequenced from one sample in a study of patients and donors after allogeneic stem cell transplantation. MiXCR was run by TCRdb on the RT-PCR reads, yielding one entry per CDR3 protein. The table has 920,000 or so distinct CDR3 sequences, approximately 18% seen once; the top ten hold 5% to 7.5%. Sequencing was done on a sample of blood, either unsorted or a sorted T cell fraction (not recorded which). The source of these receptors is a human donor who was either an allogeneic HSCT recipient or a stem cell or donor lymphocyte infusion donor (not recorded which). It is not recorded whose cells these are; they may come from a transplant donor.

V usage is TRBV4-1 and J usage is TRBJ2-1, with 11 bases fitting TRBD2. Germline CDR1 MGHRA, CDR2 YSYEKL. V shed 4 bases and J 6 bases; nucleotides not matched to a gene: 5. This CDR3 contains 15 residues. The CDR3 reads CASSPDSGGANEQFF. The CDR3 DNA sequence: TGCGCCAGCAGCCCGGATAGCGGGGGGGCCAATGAGCAGTTCTTC.

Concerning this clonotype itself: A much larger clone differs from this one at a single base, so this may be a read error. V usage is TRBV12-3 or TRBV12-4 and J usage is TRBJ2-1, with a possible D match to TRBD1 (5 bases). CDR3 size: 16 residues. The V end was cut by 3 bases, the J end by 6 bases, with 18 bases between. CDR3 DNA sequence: TGTGCCAGCAGTTTGCAGGGTACGATATTCGTCAATGAGCAGTTCTTC. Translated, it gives CASSLQGTIFVNEQFF.

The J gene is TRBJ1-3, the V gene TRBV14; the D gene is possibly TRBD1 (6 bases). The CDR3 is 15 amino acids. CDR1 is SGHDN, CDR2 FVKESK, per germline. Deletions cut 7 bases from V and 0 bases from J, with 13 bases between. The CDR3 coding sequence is TGTGCCAGCAATGGGGGCAGCGGCTCTGGAAACACCATATATTTT. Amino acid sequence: CASNGGSGSGNTIYF.

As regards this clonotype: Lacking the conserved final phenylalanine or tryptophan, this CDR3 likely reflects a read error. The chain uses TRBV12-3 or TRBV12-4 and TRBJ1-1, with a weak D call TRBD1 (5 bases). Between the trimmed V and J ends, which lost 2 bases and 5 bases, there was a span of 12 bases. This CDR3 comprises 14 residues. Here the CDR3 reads CASSLYGGQTEAFL. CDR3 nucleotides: TGTGCCAGCAGTTTATATGGGGGTCAGACTGAAGCTTTCCTT.

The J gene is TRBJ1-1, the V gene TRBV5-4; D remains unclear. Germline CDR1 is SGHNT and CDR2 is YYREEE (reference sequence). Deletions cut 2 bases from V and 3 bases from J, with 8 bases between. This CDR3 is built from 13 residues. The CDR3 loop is CASSFFWDTEAFF. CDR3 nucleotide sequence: TGTGCCAGCAGCTTTTTCTGGGACACTGAAGCTTTCTTT.

The CDR3: CASSRAVGGRQETQYF. The DNA of the CDR3 is TGTGCCAGCAGCCGGGCCGTGGGGGGCCGCCAAGAGACCCAGTACTTC. The genes are TRBV5-6 and TRBJ2-5; D possibly uses TRBD1 or TRBD2 (6 bases each). The CDR3 covers 16 residues. V was trimmed by 4 bases and J by 1 base, leaving 17 bases between them. The germline V gene encodes CDR1 SGHDT and CDR2 YYEEEE.

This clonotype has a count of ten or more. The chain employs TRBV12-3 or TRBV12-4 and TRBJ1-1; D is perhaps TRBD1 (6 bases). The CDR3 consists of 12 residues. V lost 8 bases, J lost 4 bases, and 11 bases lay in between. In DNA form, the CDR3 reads TGTGCCAGCGCAGGGGCGAGCACTGAAGCTTTCTTT. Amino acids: CASAGASTEAFF.

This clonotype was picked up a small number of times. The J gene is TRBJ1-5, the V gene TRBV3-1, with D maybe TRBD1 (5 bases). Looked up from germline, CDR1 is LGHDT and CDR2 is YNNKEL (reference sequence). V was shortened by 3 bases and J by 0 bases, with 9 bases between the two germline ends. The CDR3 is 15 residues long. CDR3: CASSQNRYSNQPQHF. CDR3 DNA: TGTGCCAGCAGCCAGAACAGGTATAGCAATCAGCCCCAGCATTTT.

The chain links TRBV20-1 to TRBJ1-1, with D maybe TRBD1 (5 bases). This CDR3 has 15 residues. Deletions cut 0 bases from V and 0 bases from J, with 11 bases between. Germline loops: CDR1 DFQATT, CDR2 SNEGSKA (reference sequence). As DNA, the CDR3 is TGCAGTGCTAGAGATTCTGGGGGATTGAACACTGAAGCTTTCTTT. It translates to CSARDSGGLNTEAFF.

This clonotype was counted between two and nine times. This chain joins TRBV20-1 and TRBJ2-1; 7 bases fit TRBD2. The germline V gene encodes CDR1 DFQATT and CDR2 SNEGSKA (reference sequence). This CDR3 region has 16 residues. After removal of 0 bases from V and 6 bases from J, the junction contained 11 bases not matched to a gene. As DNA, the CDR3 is TGCAGTGCTAGAGATCTACTTAGGACTAGACGCAATGAGCAGTTCTTC. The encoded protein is CSARDLLRTRRNEQFF.